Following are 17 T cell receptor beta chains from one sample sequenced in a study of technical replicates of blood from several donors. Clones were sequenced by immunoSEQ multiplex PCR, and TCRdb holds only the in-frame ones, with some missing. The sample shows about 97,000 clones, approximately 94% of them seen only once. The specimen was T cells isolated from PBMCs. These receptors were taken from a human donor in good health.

The CDR3 reads CAWISVFGGANEKLFF. DNA for the CDR3: TGTGCCTGGATAAGTGTATTCGGGGGAGCTAATGAAAAACTGTTTTTT. The chain carries TRBV30 and TRBJ1-4; a possible D gene is TRBD1 (5 bases). Trimming took 4 bases from V and 3 from J, leaving 18 bases between them. Germline V CDR1 and CDR2: GTSNPN, SVGIG (reference sequence). This CDR3 has 16 amino acids. Complete variable domain (other parts from reference TRBV30 and TRBJ1-4): SQTIHQWPATLVQPVGSPLSLECTVEGTSNPNLYWYRQAAGRGLQLLFYSVGIGQISSEVPQNLSASRPQDRQFILSSKKLLLSDSGFYLCAWISVFGGANEKLFFGSGTQLSVL.

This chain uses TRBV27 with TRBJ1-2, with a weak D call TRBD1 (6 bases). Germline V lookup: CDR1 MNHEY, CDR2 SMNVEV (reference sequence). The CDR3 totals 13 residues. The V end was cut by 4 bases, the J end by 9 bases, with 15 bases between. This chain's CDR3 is CASSYGGLSSYTF. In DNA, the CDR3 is TGTGCCAGCAGTTACGGGGGGCTGAGCAGCTACACCTTC.

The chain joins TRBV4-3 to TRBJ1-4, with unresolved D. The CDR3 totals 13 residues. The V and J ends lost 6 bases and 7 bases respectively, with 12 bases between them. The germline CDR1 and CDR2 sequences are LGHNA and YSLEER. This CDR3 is CASSSIVREKLFF. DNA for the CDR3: TGCGCCAGCAGTTCTATCGTTCGTGAAAAACTGTTTTTT.

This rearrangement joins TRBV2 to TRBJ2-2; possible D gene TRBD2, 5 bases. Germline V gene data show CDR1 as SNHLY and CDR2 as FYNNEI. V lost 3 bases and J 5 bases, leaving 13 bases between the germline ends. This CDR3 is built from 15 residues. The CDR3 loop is CASSDPGGPTGELFF. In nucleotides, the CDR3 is TGTGCCAGCAGTGACCCAGGCGGGCCGACCGGGGAGCTGTTTTTT. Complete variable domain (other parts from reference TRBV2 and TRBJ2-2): EPEVTQTPSHQVTQMGQEVILRCVPISNHLYFYWYRQILGQKVEFLVSFYNNEISEKSEIFDDQFSVERPDGSNFTLKIRSTKLEDSAMYFCASSDPGGPTGELFFGEGSRLTVL.

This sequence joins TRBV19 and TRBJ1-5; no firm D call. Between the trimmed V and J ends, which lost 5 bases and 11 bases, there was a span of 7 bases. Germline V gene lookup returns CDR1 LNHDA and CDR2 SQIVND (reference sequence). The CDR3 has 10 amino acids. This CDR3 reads CASSFETQHF. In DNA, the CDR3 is TGTGCCAGTAGTTTTGAGACCCAGCATTTT.

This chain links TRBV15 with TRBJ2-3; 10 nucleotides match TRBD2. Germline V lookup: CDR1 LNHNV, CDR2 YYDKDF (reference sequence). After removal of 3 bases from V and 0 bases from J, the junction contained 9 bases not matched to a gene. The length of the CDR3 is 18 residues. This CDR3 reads CATSSPLTTSGSTDTQYF. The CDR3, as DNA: TGTGCCACCAGCAGCCCTTTGACGACTAGCGGGAGCACAGATACGCAGTATTTT. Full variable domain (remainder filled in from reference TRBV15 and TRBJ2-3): DAMVIQNPRYQVTQFGKPVTLSCSQTLNHNVMYWYQQKSSQAPKLLFHYYDKDFNNEADTPDNFQSRRPNTSFCFLDIRSPGLGDTAMYLCATSSPLTTSGSTDTQYFGPGTRLTVL.

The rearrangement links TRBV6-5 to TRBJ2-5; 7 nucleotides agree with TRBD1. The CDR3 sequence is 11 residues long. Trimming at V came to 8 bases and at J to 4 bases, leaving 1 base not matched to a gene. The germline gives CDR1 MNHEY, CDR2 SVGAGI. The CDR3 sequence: CASHRGETQYF. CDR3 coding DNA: TGTGCCAGCCACAGGGGAGAGACCCAGTACTTC.

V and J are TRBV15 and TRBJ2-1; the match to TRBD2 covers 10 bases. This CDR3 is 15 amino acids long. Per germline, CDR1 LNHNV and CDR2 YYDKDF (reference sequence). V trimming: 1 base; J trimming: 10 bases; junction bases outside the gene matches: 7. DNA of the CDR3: TGTGCCACCAGCAGAGGTCTAGCGGGAGCACGGGAGCAGTTCTTC. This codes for CATSRGLAGAREQFF.

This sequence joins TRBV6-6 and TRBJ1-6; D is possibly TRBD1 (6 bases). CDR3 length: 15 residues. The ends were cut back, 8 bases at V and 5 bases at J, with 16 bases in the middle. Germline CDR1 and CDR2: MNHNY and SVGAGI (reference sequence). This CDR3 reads CASRRGGSDNSPLHF. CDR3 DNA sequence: TGTGCCAGCCGCCGAGGGGGTTCCGATAATTCACCCCTCCACTTT.

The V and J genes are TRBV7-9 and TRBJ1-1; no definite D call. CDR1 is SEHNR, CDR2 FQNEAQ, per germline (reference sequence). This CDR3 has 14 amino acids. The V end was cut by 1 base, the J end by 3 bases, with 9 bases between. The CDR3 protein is CASSLGSLDTEAFF. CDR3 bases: TGTGCCAGCAGCTTAGGGAGCTTGGACACTGAAGCTTTCTTT. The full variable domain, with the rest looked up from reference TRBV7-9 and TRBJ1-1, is DTGVSQNPRHKITKRGQNVTFRCDPISEHNRLYWYRQTLGQGPEFLTYFQNEAQLEKSRLLSDRFSAERPKGSFSTLEIQRTEQGDSAMYLCASSLGSLDTEAFFGQGTRLTVV.

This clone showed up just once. The DNA for the CDR3 is TGTGCCAGCATCATCCCCAGCGGGAGTTTGACAGATACGCAGTATTTT. This gives the protein CASIIPSGSLTDTQYF. The chain combines TRBV2 with TRBJ2-3; 8 bases line up with TRBD2. J was trimmed by 3 bases and V by 7 bases; bases with no gene match: 12. CDR1 and CDR2 (germline): SNHLY, FYNNEI. The CDR3 has 16 amino acids.

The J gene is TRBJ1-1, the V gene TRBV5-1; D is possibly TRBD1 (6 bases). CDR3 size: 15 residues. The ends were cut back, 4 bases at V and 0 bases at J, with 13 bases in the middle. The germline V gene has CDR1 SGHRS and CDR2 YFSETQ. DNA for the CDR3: TGCGCCAGCAGCATTACAGGGACCTTGAACACTGAAGCTTTCTTT. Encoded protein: CASSITGTLNTEAFF.

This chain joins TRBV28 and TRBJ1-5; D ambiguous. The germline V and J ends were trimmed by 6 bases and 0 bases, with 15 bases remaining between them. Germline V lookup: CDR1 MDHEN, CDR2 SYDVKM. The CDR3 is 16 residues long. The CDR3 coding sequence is TGTGCCAGCAGCTCCCCACGGAACTATAGCAATCAGCCCCAGCATTTT. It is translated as CASSSPRNYSNQPQHF.

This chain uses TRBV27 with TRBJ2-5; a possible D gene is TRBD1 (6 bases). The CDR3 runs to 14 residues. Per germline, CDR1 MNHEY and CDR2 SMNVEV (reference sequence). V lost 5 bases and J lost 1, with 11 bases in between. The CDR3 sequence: CASSRTGSQETQYF. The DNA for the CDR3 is TGTGCCAGCAGTAGAACAGGGAGCCAAGAGACCCAGTACTTC.

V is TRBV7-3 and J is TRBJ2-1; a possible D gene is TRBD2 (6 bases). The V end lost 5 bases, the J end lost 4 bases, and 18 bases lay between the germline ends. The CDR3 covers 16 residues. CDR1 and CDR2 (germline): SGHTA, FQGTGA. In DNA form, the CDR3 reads TGTGCCAGCAGCCGGGGAGGCCTAGCAGGGTACAATGAGCAGTTCTTC. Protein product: CASSRGGLAGYNEQFF.

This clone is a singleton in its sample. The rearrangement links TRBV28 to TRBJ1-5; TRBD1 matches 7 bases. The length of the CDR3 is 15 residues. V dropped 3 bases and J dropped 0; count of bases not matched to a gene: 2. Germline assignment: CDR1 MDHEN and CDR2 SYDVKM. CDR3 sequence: CASSFRGDSNQPQHF. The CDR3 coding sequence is TGTGCCAGCAGTTTCAGGGGGGATAGCAATCAGCCCCAGCATTTT. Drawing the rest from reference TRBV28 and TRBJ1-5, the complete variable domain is DVKVTQSSRYLVKRTGEKVFLECVQDMDHENMFWYRQDPGLGLRLIYFSYDVKMKEKGDIPEGYSVSREKKERFSLILESASTNQTSMYLCASSFRGDSNQPQHFGDGTRLSIL.

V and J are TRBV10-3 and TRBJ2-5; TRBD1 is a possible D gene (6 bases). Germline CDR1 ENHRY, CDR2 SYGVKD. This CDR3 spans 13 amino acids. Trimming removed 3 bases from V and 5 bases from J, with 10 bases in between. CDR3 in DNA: TGTGCCATCAGTGACAGGGGCGGGGAGACCCAGTACTTC. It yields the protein CAISDRGGETQYF.